A single sample gave rise to the 13 T cell receptor beta chains below, sequenced in a study of cytomegalovirus exposure and HLA in healthy donors. The PCR ran on 60 Vbeta and 13 Jbeta primers. The method was immunoSEQ multiplex PCR; TCRdb's version includes in-frame clones alone and lacks a portion of them. The sample shows some 150,000 clones, over 60% of them seen only once. The sample taken for sequencing was PBMCs. The source of these receptors is a male donor in good health and CMV-seronegative.

Points on this clone: At one end, the junction sequence differs from germline, possibly due to a read error. Additional DNA sequences in this sample encode the identical CDR3. V gene TRBV19 combines with J gene TRBJ1-1; TRBD1 aligns across 8 bases. CDR3 length: 16 residues. The germline V gene encodes CDR1 LNHDA and CDR2 SQIVND (reference sequence). The CDR3 spells CASSIRGPTMNTEAFF. The CDR3 nucleotides are TGCGCCAGTAGTATCAGGGGGCCCACCATGAACACTGAAGCTTTCTTT.

J is TRBJ2-7 and V is TRBV4-1; a weak D match, TRBD2 (6 bases). Germline V lookup: CDR1 MGHRA, CDR2 YSYEKL. CDR3 length equals 16 residues. The germline V and J ends were trimmed by 0 bases and 4 bases, with 16 bases remaining between them. The CDR3 here is CASSQDSGGAPYEQYF. DNA for the CDR3: TGCGCCAGCAGCCAAGATTCTGGCGGGGCCCCATACGAGCAGTACTTC.

The chain couples TRBV5-1 to TRBJ1-2, with 12 bases identical to TRBD1. The CDR3 has 18 amino acids. Germline V gene lookup returns CDR1 SGHRS and CDR2 YFSETQ. V was clipped by 3 bases and J by 4 bases; unmatched bases: 13. CDR3 sequence: CASSSNPGQGAQSYGYTF. The DNA for the CDR3 is TGCGCCAGCAGCTCAAACCCGGGACAGGGGGCTCAAAGCTATGGCTACACCTTC.

The V and J genes are TRBV27 and TRBJ1-2; 7 bases are a match to TRBD1. Germline V gene lookup returns CDR1 MNHEY and CDR2 SMNVEV (reference sequence). This CDR3 region has 16 residues. V shed 3 bases, J shed 2 bases, and the junction held 9 bases outside the gene matches. The CDR3 DNA sequence: TGTGCCAGCAGTTTGGGCAGGGGGACTGCCAACTATGGCTACACCTTC. Translated: CASSLGRGTANYGYTF.

The chain carries TRBV2 and TRBJ2-7; TRBD1 aligns across 8 bases. CDR3 length: 17 residues. The junction had 15 bases not matched to a gene; V was cut back by 4 bases and J by 4 bases. CDR1 is SNHLY, CDR2 FYNNEI, per germline. As DNA, the CDR3 is TGTGCCAGCAGTGCCGCCTTTGGACAGGGACGAGAGTACGAGCAGTACTTC. As protein: CASSAAFGQGREYEQYF.

V is TRBV27 and J is TRBJ2-7; 7 bases line up with TRBD1. The V gene's germline CDR1 is MNHEY and CDR2 SMNVEV (reference sequence). V was clipped by 3 bases and J by 4 bases; unmatched bases: 12. The CDR3 is 16 residues long. The CDR3 here is CASSLSGTVPFYEQYF. CDR3 sequence (DNA): TGTGCCAGCAGTTTGAGTGGGACAGTCCCATTTTACGAGCAGTACTTC.

V and J are TRBV6-1 and TRBJ2-2, with 9 nucleotides matching TRBD1. Unmatched junction bases numbered 4, after V lost 4 bases and J lost 4 bases. In germline, CDR1 is MNHNS, CDR2 SASEGT. CDR3 length equals 15 residues. As DNA, the CDR3 is TGTGCCAGCAGTGTGGGACAGGGAAGCACCGGGGAGCTGTTTTTT. Amino acid sequence: CASSVGQGSTGELFF.

The chain carries TRBV6-1 and TRBJ2-1; 9 bases are a match to TRBD1. CDR3 length: 13 residues. Germline V gene data show CDR1 as MNHNS and CDR2 as SASEGT. V lost 8 bases to trimming and J lost 10 bases; unmatched junction nucleotides: 9. The CDR3 spells CASAGTGRWEQFF. DNA for the CDR3: TGTGCCAGCGCCGGGACAGGGAGGTGGGAGCAGTTCTTC.

This rearrangement joins TRBV10-3 to TRBJ2-2; 12 nucleotides agree with TRBD2. Looked up from germline, CDR1 is ENHRY and CDR2 is SYGVKD. The V segment lost 3 bases and the J segment 4 bases; nucleotides outside the gene matches: 3. The CDR3 runs 16 residues. CDR3 protein: CAISEASGRATGELFF. In DNA form, the CDR3 reads TGTGCCATCAGTGAAGCTAGCGGGAGGGCCACCGGGGAGCTGTTTTTT.

V and J are TRBV4-1 and TRBJ1-2; weak D call: TRBD1 (6 bases). The CDR3 has 15 residues. V lost 1 base and J 8 bases, leaving 17 bases between the germline ends. Germline CDR1 MGHRA, CDR2 YSYEKL. CDR3 sequence: CASSQVRGSEGGYTF. In DNA, the CDR3 is TGCGCCAGCAGCCAAGTAAGGGGGTCGGAAGGAGGCTACACCTTC.

The CDR3 region has the DNA TGTGCCAGCAGCGTAGGACGGGGGGCGGCTGACTACGAGCAGTACTTC. Translation gives CASSVGRGAADYEQYF. The chain has TRBV9 and TRBJ2-7; D is possibly TRBD2 (7 bases). The V gene lost 0 bases and the J gene lost 3 bases, with 16 bases spanning the gap. The CDR3 covers 16 residues. The V gene's germline CDR1 is SGDLS and CDR2 YYNGEE.

V gene TRBV4-3 combines with J gene TRBJ2-5; D perhaps matches TRBD1 (5 bases). The J call is uncertain, as TRBJ2-7 better fits the DNA end. Germline-derived CDR1 and CDR2 are LGHNA and YSLEER. CDR3 length: 16 amino acids. CDR3 sequence (DNA): TGCGCCAGCAGCCAAGATTGGGGCCGGGTAAGCTACGAGCAGTACTTC. This codes for CASSQDWGRVSYEQYF.

This clone occurred a few times. The chain has TRBV6-1 and TRBJ1-3, with D unresolved. Deletions cut 2 bases from V and 4 bases from J, with 12 bases between. CDR3 length equals 15 residues. From germline, CDR1 is MNHNS and CDR2 SASEGT. The CDR3 here is CASSESGSGGNTIYF. The CDR3 DNA is TGTGCCAGCAGTGAAAGCGGGAGTGGAGGAAACACCATATATTTT.